This TCR beta chain was documented in a study of T cell responses to AZD1222 COVID-19 vaccine. General study results and limits: White British ancestry dominated among donors, who included more females, and clonal diversity was possibly underestimated. Among AZD1222 vaccinees, only five or six were seropositive at baseline.

TCRdb's copy holds only in-frame clones and misses some; the assay was immunoSEQ multiplex PCR. The data show approximately 110,000 clones, about 88% seen once. The table lists this clone with a count of one. Its antigen is unknown. Trimming cost V 2 bases and J 4 bases; bases outside gene matches: 2. CDR3 size: 14 residues. Per the germline V gene, CDR1 is MNHEY and CDR2 is SMNVEV (reference sequence). V gene TRBV27 combines with J gene TRBJ2-1; 7 bases fit TRBD2. Sequencing was performed on peripheral blood, taken on day 0 of AZD1222 vaccination. The source of this sequence is an adult in good health. The CDR3 region has the DNA TGTGCCAGCAGTTTAATAGCGGGTTACAATGAGCAGTTCTTC. It translates to CASSLIAGYNEQFF.